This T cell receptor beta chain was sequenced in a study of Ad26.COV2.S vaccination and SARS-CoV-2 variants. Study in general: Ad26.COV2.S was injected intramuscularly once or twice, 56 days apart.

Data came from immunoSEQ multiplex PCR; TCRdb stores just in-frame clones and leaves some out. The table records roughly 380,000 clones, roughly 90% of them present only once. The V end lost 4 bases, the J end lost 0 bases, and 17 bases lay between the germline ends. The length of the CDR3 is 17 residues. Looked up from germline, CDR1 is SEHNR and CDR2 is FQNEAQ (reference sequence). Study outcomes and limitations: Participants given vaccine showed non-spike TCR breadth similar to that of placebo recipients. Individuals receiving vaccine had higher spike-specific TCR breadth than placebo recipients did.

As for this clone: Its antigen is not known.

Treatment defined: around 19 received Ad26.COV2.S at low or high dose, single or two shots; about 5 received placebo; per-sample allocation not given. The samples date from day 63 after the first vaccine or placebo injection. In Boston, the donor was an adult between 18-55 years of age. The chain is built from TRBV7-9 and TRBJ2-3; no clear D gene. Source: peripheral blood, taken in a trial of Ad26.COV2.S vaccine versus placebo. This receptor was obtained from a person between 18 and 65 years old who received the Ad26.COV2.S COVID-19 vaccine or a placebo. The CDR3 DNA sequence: TGTGCCAGCAGCTCCCCCCTCCAACGGATAAGCACAGATACGCAGTATTTT. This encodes CASSSPLQRISTDTQYF. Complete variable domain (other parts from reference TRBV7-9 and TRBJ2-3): DTGVSQNPRHKITKRGQNVTFRCDPISEHNRLYWYRQTLGQGPEFLTYFQNEAQLEKSRLLSDRFSAERPKGSFSTLEIQRTEQGDSAMYLCASSSPLQRISTDTQYFGPGTRLTVL.